This is a list of T cell receptor beta chains from one sample in a study of cytomegalovirus exposure and HLA in healthy donors. Data came from immunoSEQ multiplex PCR; TCRdb stores just in-frame clones and leaves some out. The table shows approximately 60,000 clones, with over 75% occurring only once. The sample comprised PBMCs. These receptor sequences come from a young man in good health and CMV-seronegative. Both conserved end residues are part of each CDR3. Each record gives: clone size, J gene, D gene, V gene, CDR3 protein, CDR3 DNA. A D gene is named only where the DNA matches it firmly. The size field is filled for only some rows; it gives once, few, many or a size class.

abundance: once
j_gene: TRBJ2-7
d_gene: TRBD1
v_gene: TRBV12-5
CDR3aa: CASGRGQGYEQYF
CDR3nt: TGTGCTAGTGGTCGGGGACAGGGCTACGAGCAGTACTTC

abundance: NA
j_gene: TRBJ2-7
d_gene: NA
v_gene: TRBV5-1
CDR3aa: CASSSGRSEQYF
CDR3nt: TGCGCCAGCAGCTCGGGGAGGAGCGAGCAGTACTTC

abundance: once
j_gene: TRBJ2-1
d_gene: TRBD2
v_gene: TRBV28
CDR3aa: CASSLLGTSGYNEQFF
CDR3nt: TGTGCCAGCAGTTTATTAGGGACTAGCGGGTACAATGAGCAGTTCTTC

abundance: NA
j_gene: TRBJ2-7
d_gene: TRBD1
v_gene: TRBV6-5
CDR3aa: CASSYLGTGSYEQYF
CDR3nt: TGTGCCAGCAGTTACCTCGGGACAGGGTCCTACGAGCAGTACTTC

abundance: NA
j_gene: TRBJ2-7
d_gene: TRBD2
v_gene: TRBV5-1
CDR3aa: CASSLGLAGDFQGYEQYF
CDR3nt: TGCGCCAGCAGCTTGGGACTAGCGGGAGATTTCCAAGGTTACGAGCAGTACTTC

abundance: NA
j_gene: TRBJ2-1
d_gene: TRBD2
v_gene: TRBV10-3
CDR3aa: CAISGTSGFGEQFF
CDR3nt: TGTGCCATCAGCGGGACTAGCGGGTTTGGGGAGCAGTTCTTC

abundance: NA
j_gene: TRBJ1-1
d_gene: NA
v_gene: TRBV29-1
CDR3aa: CSAQKGDRPNTEAFF
CDR3nt: TGCAGCGCCCAAAAGGGAGACAGGCCGAACACTGAAGCTTTCTTT

abundance: NA
j_gene: TRBJ2-5
d_gene: NA
v_gene: TRBV28
CDR3aa: CASGGSGGRETQYF
CDR3nt: TGTGCCAGCGGGGGATCTGGGGGGAGGGAGACCCAGTACTTC

abundance: NA
j_gene: TRBJ2-3
d_gene: NA
v_gene: TRBV12-5
CDR3aa: CASGEADTQYF
CDR3nt: TGTGCTAGTGGGGAGGCAGATACGCAGTATTTT

abundance: NA
j_gene: TRBJ2-5
d_gene: TRBD2
v_gene: TRBV6-5
CDR3aa: CASSYMGLKETQYF
CDR3nt: TGTGCCAGCAGTTACATGGGACTAAAAGAGACCCAGTACTTC

abundance: NA
j_gene: TRBJ2-7
d_gene: NA
v_gene: TRBV5-1
CDR3aa: CASSSTGRAYEQYF
CDR3nt: TGCGCCAGCAGCTCCACTGGCAGGGCCTACGAGCAGTACTTC

abundance: NA
j_gene: TRBJ2-5
d_gene: NA
v_gene: TRBV11-2
CDR3aa: CASSLGMGVGRETQYF
CDR3nt: TGTGCCAGCAGCTTAGGTATGGGAGTCGGGAGAGAGACCCAGTACTTC

abundance: NA
j_gene: TRBJ1-4
d_gene: TRBD1
v_gene: TRBV5-5
CDR3aa: CASSSGQINEKLFF
CDR3nt: TGTGCCAGCAGCTCGGGACAGATTAATGAAAAACTGTTTTTT

abundance: NA
j_gene: TRBJ1-2
d_gene: TRBD1
v_gene: TRBV12-5
CDR3aa: CASGLVREGTGGIYGYTF
CDR3nt: TGTGCTAGTGGTTTGGTACGGGAAGGGACAGGGGGGATCTATGGCTACACCTTC

abundance: NA
j_gene: TRBJ2-7
d_gene: TRBD1
v_gene: TRBV6-1
CDR3aa: CASSPPRGIVYEQYF
CDR3nt: TGTGCCAGCAGTCCCCCCAGGGGGATTGTCTACGAGCAGTACTTC

abundance: few
j_gene: TRBJ2-7
d_gene: TRBD1
v_gene: TRBV28
CDR3aa: CASSPHTSHRGMNEQYF
CDR3nt: TGTGCCAGCAGTCCACACACAAGCCACAGGGGGATGAACGAGCAGTACTTC

abundance: NA
j_gene: TRBJ1-1
d_gene: NA
v_gene: TRBV5-1
CDR3aa: CASSSGGGITEAFF
CDR3nt: TGCGCCAGCAGCTCGGGCGGGGGGATCACTGAAGCTTTCTTT

abundance: NA
j_gene: TRBJ2-1
d_gene: NA
v_gene: TRBV5-5
CDR3aa: CASSLGKWSSYNEQFF
CDR3nt: TGTGCCAGCAGCTTGGGTAAATGGAGCTCCTACAATGAGCAGTTCTTC

abundance: NA
j_gene: TRBJ2-5
d_gene: TRBD1
v_gene: TRBV5-4
CDR3aa: CASSVQGAGETQYF
CDR3nt: TGTGCCAGCAGCGTACAGGGGGCCGGAGAGACCCAGTACTTC

abundance: NA
j_gene: TRBJ2-2
d_gene: NA
v_gene: TRBV7-2
CDR3aa: CASSPRVLRNTGELFF
CDR3nt: TGTGCCAGCAGCCCCAGGGTCCTTAGGAACACCGGGGAGCTGTTTTTT

abundance: NA
j_gene: TRBJ2-1
d_gene: TRBD2
v_gene: TRBV6-6
CDR3aa: CASSYETSGSYEQFF
CDR3nt: TGTGCCAGCAGTTACGAGACTAGCGGGAGTTATGAGCAGTTCTTC

abundance: NA
j_gene: TRBJ2-7
d_gene: TRBD2
v_gene: TRBV15
CDR3aa: CATSRDVAGGRGEQYF
CDR3nt: TGTGCCACCAGCAGAGATGTAGCGGGAGGGAGGGGCGAGCAGTACTTC

abundance: once
j_gene: TRBJ2-7
d_gene: NA
v_gene: TRBV19
CDR3aa: CASSIRGSAREQYF
CDR3nt: TGTGCCAGTAGTATCAGGGGTTCAGCTCGCGAGCAGTACTTC

abundance: NA
j_gene: TRBJ1-1
d_gene: NA
v_gene: TRBV14
CDR3aa: CASSHRQVGAFF
CDR3nt: TGTGCCAGCAGCCACCGACAGGTTGGGGCTTTCTTT

abundance: NA
j_gene: TRBJ2-1
d_gene: TRBD1
v_gene: TRBV19
CDR3aa: CASSIDLRGQSNEQFF
CDR3nt: TGTGCCAGTAGTATAGATCTTCGGGGACAGTCCAATGAGCAGTTCTTC

abundance: NA
j_gene: TRBJ2-3
d_gene: NA
v_gene: TRBV4-1
CDR3aa: CASSPRNTDTQYF
CDR3nt: TGCGCCAGCAGCCCCAGGAACACAGATACGCAGTATTTT

abundance: once
j_gene: TRBJ2-7
d_gene: NA
v_gene: TRBV19
CDR3aa: CANSIGVGPYEQYF
CDR3nt: TGTGCCAATAGTATCGGTGTGGGGCCCTACGAGCAGTACTTC

abundance: NA
j_gene: TRBJ2-1
d_gene: NA
v_gene: TRBV11-2
CDR3aa: CASSTISEQFF
CDR3nt: TGTGCCAGCAGCACTATCAGTGAGCAGTTCTTC

abundance: NA
j_gene: TRBJ1-1
d_gene: NA
v_gene: TRBV6-4
CDR3aa: CASSESSGTEAFF
CDR3nt: TGTGCCAGCAGTGAAAGTAGTGGTACGGAAGCTTTCTTT

abundance: NA
j_gene: TRBJ2-5
d_gene: NA
v_gene: TRBV5-1
CDR3aa: CASSLTDPGLLETQYF
CDR3nt: TGCGCCAGCAGCTTGACGGACCCCGGACTCCTAGAGACCCAGTACTTC

abundance: NA
j_gene: TRBJ2-3
d_gene: TRBD1
v_gene: TRBV27
CDR3aa: CASSRPGTGMDTQYF
CDR3nt: TGTGCCAGCAGCCGTCCCGGGACAGGAATGGATACGCAGTATTTT

abundance: once
j_gene: TRBJ2-4
d_gene: NA
v_gene: TRBV6-4
CDR3aa: CASRITAMVAIQYF
CDR3nt: TGTGCCAGCCGCATTACTGCCATGGTCGCCATTCAGTACTTC

abundance: NA
j_gene: TRBJ1-1
d_gene: NA
v_gene: TRBV4-1
CDR3aa: CASSNRQWGTEAFF
CDR3nt: TGCGCCAGCAGCAATAGACAGTGGGGCACTGAAGCTTTCTTT

abundance: NA
j_gene: TRBJ2-7
d_gene: NA
v_gene: TRBV6-1
CDR3aa: CASSDAGSGPYEQYF
CDR3nt: TGTGCCAGCAGTGACGCTGGGAGCGGACCCTACGAGCAGTACTTC

abundance: NA
j_gene: TRBJ2-1
d_gene: TRBD1
v_gene: TRBV4-1
CDR3aa: CASSQEIGTGPFYNEQFF
CDR3nt: TGCGCCAGCAGCCAAGAGATTGGGACAGGGCCCTTCTACAATGAGCAGTTCTTC

abundance: NA
j_gene: TRBJ2-3
d_gene: NA
v_gene: TRBV5-4
CDR3aa: CASSLFSGGLDTQYF
CDR3nt: TGTGCCAGCAGCTTGTTTTCTGGCGGCTTAGATACGCAGTATTTT

abundance: once
j_gene: TRBJ2-7
d_gene: NA
v_gene: TRBV11-3
CDR3aa: CASSSWTNSEQYF
CDR3nt: TGTGCCAGCAGCTCTTGGACTAATTCAGAGCAGTACTTC

abundance: NA
j_gene: TRBJ1-4
d_gene: TRBD1
v_gene: TRBV25-1
CDR3aa: CASSRQGRREKLFF
CDR3nt: TGTGCCAGCAGCAGACAGGGCAGGAGGGAAAAACTGTTTTTT

abundance: NA
j_gene: TRBJ2-3
d_gene: NA
v_gene: TRBV6-5
CDR3aa: CASSNRDTQYF
CDR3nt: TGTGCCAGCAGTAACAGAGATACGCAGTATTTT

abundance: NA
j_gene: TRBJ2-2
d_gene: TRBD2
v_gene: TRBV5-1
CDR3aa: CASSFRTSGSAAGELFF
CDR3nt: TGCGCCAGCAGCTTCCGGACTAGCGGCTCGGCGGCCGGGGAGCTGTTTTTT

abundance: NA
j_gene: TRBJ2-7
d_gene: NA
v_gene: TRBV5-1
CDR3aa: CASSLSPPPESYEQYF
CDR3nt: TGCGCCAGCAGCTTGAGCCCCCCCCCGGAGTCCTACGAGCAGTACTTC

abundance: NA
j_gene: TRBJ2-7
d_gene: TRBD1
v_gene: TRBV2
CDR3aa: CASTKQGATSSYEQYF
CDR3nt: TGTGCCAGCACTAAACAGGGGGCAACGAGCTCCTACGAGCAGTACTTC

abundance: once
j_gene: TRBJ2-3
d_gene: TRBD2
v_gene: TRBV20-1
CDR3aa: CSAISGIGQYF
CDR3nt: TGCAGTGCTATTAGCGGGATAGGGCAGTATTTT

abundance: once
j_gene: TRBJ1-5
d_gene: NA
v_gene: TRBV2
CDR3aa: CASNWESNQPQHF
CDR3nt: TGTGCCAGCAACTGGGAGAGCAATCAGCCCCAGCATTTT

abundance: NA
j_gene: TRBJ1-3
d_gene: TRBD1
v_gene: TRBV6-1
CDR3aa: CASSEAGQGGRHTIYF
CDR3nt: TGTGCCAGCAGTGAAGCTGGACAGGGGGGCCGGCACACCATATATTTT

abundance: NA
j_gene: TRBJ1-1
d_gene: NA
v_gene: TRBV7-9
CDR3aa: CASSLRGTEAFF
CDR3nt: TGTGCCAGCAGCTTACGGGGCACTGAAGCTTTCTTT

abundance: NA
j_gene: TRBJ1-4
d_gene: NA
v_gene: TRBV1
CDR3aa: CTSSHGLFRVRYEKLFF
CDR3nt: TGCACCAGCAGCCACGGCCTCTTCAGGGTAAGGTATGAAAAACTGTTTTTT

abundance: NA
j_gene: TRBJ2-7
d_gene: NA
v_gene: TRBV6-5
CDR3aa: CASSFVTGSSYEQYF
CDR3nt: TGTGCCAGCAGTTTTGTCACAGGGAGCTCCTACGAGCAGTACTTC

abundance: NA
j_gene: TRBJ2-4
d_gene: TRBD1
v_gene: TRBV6-6
CDR3aa: CASSYGDSQNIQYF
CDR3nt: TGTGCCAGCAGCTACGGGGACAGTCAAAACATTCAGTACTTC

abundance: NA
j_gene: TRBJ1-5
d_gene: NA
v_gene: TRBV11-2
CDR3aa: CASSLGLNNQPQHF
CDR3nt: TGTGCCAGCAGCTTAGGACTGAACAATCAGCCCCAGCATTTT

abundance: NA
j_gene: TRBJ2-5
d_gene: TRBD1
v_gene: TRBV28
CDR3aa: CAMGDRAKETQYF
CDR3nt: TGTGCCATGGGGGACAGGGCGAAAGAGACCCAGTACTTC

abundance: NA
j_gene: TRBJ2-7
d_gene: TRBD2
v_gene: TRBV10-3
CDR3aa: CAISGLSASGNEQYF
CDR3nt: TGTGCCATCAGTGGACTTTCGGCTAGCGGGAACGAGCAGTACTTC

abundance: NA
j_gene: TRBJ2-3
d_gene: NA
v_gene: TRBV28
CDR3aa: CATGRTDTQYF
CDR3nt: TGTGCCACCGGGAGAACAGATACGCAGTATTTT

abundance: NA
j_gene: TRBJ1-5
d_gene: NA
v_gene: TRBV5-1
CDR3aa: CASSLSGGDHQPQHF
CDR3nt: TGCGCCAGCAGCTTGTCGGGGGGGGATCATCAGCCCCAGCATTTT

abundance: NA
j_gene: TRBJ1-1
d_gene: TRBD1
v_gene: TRBV4-1
CDR3aa: CASSQYEGRGRGTEAFF
CDR3nt: TGCGCCAGCAGCCAGTACGAGGGAAGGGGGCGCGGGACTGAAGCTTTCTTT

abundance: NA
j_gene: TRBJ2-7
d_gene: NA
v_gene: TRBV4-2
CDR3aa: CASSQGGQGDSYEQYF
CDR3nt: TGTGCCAGCAGCCAAGGGGGGCAGGGCGACTCCTACGAGCAGTACTTC

abundance: once
j_gene: TRBJ2-2
d_gene: TRBD2
v_gene: TRBV7-6
CDR3aa: CASSSGWLAERNTGELFF
CDR3nt: TGTGCCAGCAGCTCCGGGTGGCTAGCGGAGCGAAACACCGGGGAGCTGTTTTTT

abundance: NA
j_gene: TRBJ2-2
d_gene: NA
v_gene: TRBV7-2
CDR3aa: CASSPGVGETGELFF
CDR3nt: TGTGCCAGCAGCCCAGGGGTCGGGGAAACCGGGGAGCTGTTTTTT

abundance: NA
j_gene: TRBJ2-2
d_gene: TRBD2
v_gene: TRBV6-4
CDR3aa: CASSDSGGRDTGELFF
CDR3nt: TGTGCCAGCAGTGACTCTGGCGGGAGGGACACCGGGGAGCTGTTTTTT

abundance: NA
j_gene: TRBJ2-1
d_gene: NA
v_gene: TRBV6-5
CDR3aa: CASSYSAGQRSNEQFF
CDR3nt: TGTGCCAGCAGTTACTCGGCGGGACAGAGAAGCAATGAGCAGTTCTTC